The 17 T cell receptor beta chains given below trace back to one sample, sequenced in a study of blood T cell repertoires in COVID-19. TCRdb keeps only in-frame clones here, not all; method: immunoSEQ multiplex PCR. The repertoire holds just over 300,000 clones, roughly 89% seen once, with approximately 9% in the top ten. What was sequenced was PBMCs or T cells enriched from blood (not recorded which). These TCRs come from a young woman who had recovered from COVID-19.

The chain joins TRBV2 to TRBJ2-1; D gene ambiguous. The CDR3 consists of 12 residues. V lost 6 bases to trimming and J lost 5 bases, with 8 bases between them. CDR1 is SNHLY, CDR2 FYNNEI, per germline. The CDR3 loop is CASRATDNEQFF. CDR3 nucleotides: TGTGCCAGCAGAGCGACGGACAATGAGCAGTTCTTC. The whole variable domain, remainder taken from reference TRBV2 and TRBJ2-1, is EPEVTQTPSHQVTQMGQEVILRCVPISNHLYFYWYRQILGQKVEFLVSFYNNEISEKSEIFDDQFSVERPDGSNFTLKIRSTKLEDSAMYFCASRATDNEQFFGPGTRLTVL.

The gene calls are TRBV19 and TRBJ1-2, with TRBD1 identical over 8 bases. The CDR3 runs to 15 residues. The ends lost 5 bases at V and 5 bases at J; junction bases unmatched: 10. Germline assignment: CDR1 LNHDA and CDR2 SQIVND (reference sequence). The CDR3 loop reads CASSSTGGIKYGYTF. The CDR3 DNA sequence: TGTGCCAGTAGTTCCACAGGGGGGATAAAGTATGGCTACACCTTC.

The gene calls are TRBV28 and TRBJ1-1; 8 bases map to TRBD1. The CDR3 length is 15 residues. Germline V gene sequence: CDR1 MDHEN, CDR2 SYDVKM. V gave up 5 bases and J gave up 1 base; unmatched junction bases: 6. In nucleotides, the CDR3 is TGTGCCAGCAGTGACAGGGGTTCCGAGAACACTGAAGCTTTCTTT. Residues: CASSDRGSENTEAFF. Drawing the rest from reference TRBV28 and TRBJ1-1, the complete variable domain is DVKVTQSSRYLVKRTGEKVFLECVQDMDHENMFWYRQDPGLGLRLIYFSYDVKMKEKGDIPEGYSVSREKKERFSLILESASTNQTSMYLCASSDRGSENTEAFFGQGTRLTVV.

This clone showed up just a few times. The chain recombines TRBV7-2 with TRBJ1-2, with 9 bases fitting TRBD1. CDR1 SGHTA and CDR2 FQGNSA come from the germline V gene. CDR3 length: 16 amino acids. V shed 6 bases, J shed 8 bases, and the junction held 16 bases outside the gene matches. The chain's CDR3 is CASSQEQGARLSGYTF. CDR3 bases: TGTGCCAGCAGTCAAGAACAGGGGGCGCGTCTATCGGGCTACACCTTC.

The V call is TRBV4-3, the J call TRBJ2-1; 8 bases agree with TRBD1. Germline V lookup: CDR1 LGHNA, CDR2 YSLEER. V shed 2 bases and J 9 bases; nucleotides not matched to a gene: 9. This CDR3 is built from 15 residues. CDR3 loop: CASSQSWQGAGEQFF. CDR3 in DNA: TGCGCCAGCAGCCAATCGTGGCAGGGGGCGGGTGAGCAGTTCTTC.

CDR3 protein: CASRQDVQETQYF. The CDR3, as DNA: TGTGCCAGCAGACAGGACGTACAAGAGACCCAGTACTTC. The rearrangement joins TRBV5-6 to TRBJ2-5; tentatively, D is TRBD1 (5 bases). CDR1 and CDR2 (germline): SGHDT, YYEEEE. The CDR3 has 13 residues. With 5 bases removed from V and 2 bases from J, the gap between germline ends came to 10 bases.

This sequence joins TRBV5-1 and TRBJ1-5; D not certain. From germline, CDR1 is SGHRS and CDR2 YFSETQ. V gave up 0 bases and J gave up 2 bases, with 6 bases separating them. This CDR3 has 14 amino acids. The DNA for the CDR3 is TGCGCCAGCAGCTTGGCCGGGGGCAATCAGCCCCAGCATTTT. Translated: CASSLAGGNQPQHF.

The CDR3 is CASSSSLHNEQFF. Here the CDR3 DNA reads TGTGCCAGCAGTTCCTCCCTTCACAATGAGCAGTTCTTC. The chain combines TRBV6-2 or TRBV6-3 with TRBJ2-1; D unclear. Germline CDR1 reads MNHEY; CDR2 reads SVGEGT. The V and J ends lost 4 bases and 5 bases respectively, with 9 bases between them. The CDR3 sequence is 13 residues long.

This chain uses TRBV7-8 with TRBJ2-7; 12 nucleotides agree with TRBD2. V dropped 4 bases and J dropped 10; count of bases not matched to a gene: 8. Germline CDR1 and CDR2: SGHVS and FQNEAQ. The CDR3 has 14 residues. CDR3 bases: TGTGCCAGCAGCTGGACTCGACTAGCGGGAGATCAGTACTTC. The encoded protein is CASSWTRLAGDQYF.

For this clone: Other nucleotide sequences from this sample produce the same CDR3. The chain uses TRBV7-2 and TRBJ2-1; D is uncertain. V gave up 0 bases and J gave up 0 bases, with 6 bases separating them. This CDR3 is built from 15 residues. Germline lookup yields CDR1 SGHTA and CDR2 FQGNSA. The CDR3 nucleotides are TGTGCCAGCAGCTTAGCGGGCTCCTCCTACAATGAGCAGTTCTTC. It yields the protein CASSLAGSSYNEQFF. Full variable domain (missing parts from reference TRBV7-2 and TRBJ2-1): GAGVSQSPSNKVTEKGKDVELRCDPISGHTALYWYRQSLGQGLEFLIYFQGNSAPDKSGLPSDRFSAERTGGSVSTLTIQRTQQEDSAVYLCASSLAGSSYNEQFFGPGTRLTVL.

V usage is TRBV4-1 and J usage is TRBJ2-4, with a weak D call TRBD1 (6 bases). CDR1 is MGHRA and CDR2 is YSYEKL in the germline V gene. Between the trimmed V and J ends, which lost 3 bases and 8 bases, there was a span of 11 bases. The CDR3 consists of 13 residues. The CDR3 DNA sequence: TGCGCCAGCAGCCAGACAGGTTCATACATTCAGTACTTC. This gives the protein CASSQTGSYIQYF.

The chain uses TRBV6-2 or TRBV6-3 and TRBJ1-5; D is unresolved. Per germline, CDR1 MNHEY and CDR2 SVGEGT. The length of the CDR3 is 18 residues. The germline V and J ends were trimmed by 6 bases and 1 base, with 22 bases remaining between them. The CDR3 here is CASSARWGKEESNQPQHF. CDR3 nucleotides: TGTGCCAGCAGCGCCCGGTGGGGAAAGGAGGAAAGCAATCAGCCCCAGCATTTT.

Only one count was recorded for this clone. The chain joins TRBV13 to TRBJ2-1; 8 bases map to TRBD2. The CDR3 is 17 residues long. V trimming: 1 base; J trimming: 7 bases; junction bases outside the gene matches: 12. Germline loops: CDR1 PRHDT, CDR2 FYEKMQ (reference sequence). Written as DNA, the CDR3 is TGTGCCAGCAGCTTAGCAGTTAGCGGGGTCGAATGGAATGAGCAGTTCTTC. Its translation: CASSLAVSGVEWNEQFF.

This clone has a count of ten or more. The rearrangement links TRBV11-1 to TRBJ2-7; 9 bases fit TRBD1. The CDR3 runs 12 residues. V gave up 8 bases and J gave up 1 base; unmatched junction bases: 0. CDR1 SGHAT and CDR2 FQDESV come from the germline V gene (reference sequence). CDR3 region: CASGQGSYEQYF. As DNA, the CDR3 is TGTGCCAGCGGACAGGGGTCCTACGAGCAGTACTTC.

The chain couples TRBV19 to TRBJ1-1; D not resolved. The V end lost 3 bases, the J end lost 5 bases, and 13 bases lay between the germline ends. CDR1 LNHDA and CDR2 SQIVND come from the germline V gene (reference sequence). The CDR3 is made up of 14 amino acids. CDR3 in amino acids: CASSIPHRGTEAFF. The CDR3 DNA reads TGTGCCAGTAGTATCCCCCACAGAGGGACTGAAGCTTTCTTT.

The chain is built from TRBV2 and TRBJ2-5, with unresolved D. The germline V and J ends were trimmed by 8 bases and 5 bases, with 9 bases remaining between them. Germline CDR1 SNHLY, CDR2 FYNNEI. This CDR3 has 11 residues. CDR3 sequence: CASQTAETQYF. Written as DNA, the CDR3 is TGTGCCAGCCAAACCGCGGAGACCCAGTACTTC.

This clone was found a few times. The chain employs TRBV6-1 and TRBJ1-5, with TRBD1 matching 9 bases. The CDR3 totals 21 residues. CDR1 MNHNS and CDR2 SASEGT come from the germline V gene. J was trimmed by 2 bases and V by 2 bases; bases with no gene match: 19. As DNA, the CDR3 is TGTGCCAGCAGTGAAAGTTGGGACAGGGAGGGGGCTCGGTATGGCAATCAGCCCCAGCATTTT. Translation: CASSESWDREGARYGNQPQHF.